This T cell receptor beta chain comes out of a study of T cell clones after liver transplantation. Study information: TCRbeta sequencing after a pre-transplant mixed lymphocyte reaction identified graft-donor-reactive clones, later tracked in post-transplant blood.

Using immunoSEQ multiplex PCR, the repertoire was profiled, and TCRdb retains in-frame clones only, with some absent. Found here are tens of thousands of clones, roughly 84% of them singletons; the top ten hold about 8.1%. CD3+CD4+ and CD3+CD8+ cells were FACS-sorted from thawed unstimulated PBMCs. Trimming shortened V by 5 bases and J by 2 bases, and 2 bases separated the two germline ends. The CDR3 is made up of 11 amino acids. Germline CDR1 MNHNY, CDR2 SVGAGI (reference sequence). This receptor was taken from a human donor who received a liver transplant. This chain uses TRBV6-6 with TRBJ2-3; D ambiguous. The specimen was CD4+ T cells from blood, collected before liver transplant. CDR3 region: CASSHTDTQYF. CDR3 sequence (DNA): TGTGCCAGCAGTCACACAGATACGCAGTATTTT.